This TCR beta chain is drawn from a study of T cells after yellow fever vaccination. On the study more broadly: Libraries from low-cell-number fractions were prepared with the SMART-Seq v4 Ultra Low Input RNA kit.

Per germline, CDR1 LGHDT and CDR2 YNNKEL (reference sequence). The CDR3 is 15 amino acids. V gave up 0 bases and J gave up 0 bases, with 6 bases separating them. This clonotype was recorded at least ten times. No antigen is known for it. Overall study results and limits: A large majority of primary-vaccination clones showed up again after the booster (approximately 95% CD4, around 85% CD8).

The study made its TCR cDNA through 5'RACE template switching. That step introduced a universal primer site along with UMIs. TCRdb called the 5' RACE reads again in MiXCR, with one record for every CDR3 protein. The sample lists 300,000 or so distinct CDR3 sequences; around 6.8% were seen once. The source material was PBMCs, sampled roughly seven weeks after the first yellow fever vaccination. The rearrangement links TRBV3-1 to TRBJ2-1, with no clear D. The TCR originated in a man younger than 30 who received the YFV17D yellow fever vaccine. Here the CDR3 reads CASSQDWRSYNEQFF. CDR3 sequence (DNA): TGTGCCAGCAGCCAAGATTGGCGCTCCTACAATGAGCAGTTCTTC.